This T cell receptor (beta chain) was captured in a study of shared clonotypes between healthy human individuals. Study observations and caveats: Only blood was sampled, and tissue TCR repertoires likely differ from blood ones.

Profiled with immunoSEQ multiplex PCR; TCRdb holds only in-frame clones, not every one. Of some 2,500,000 clones in the sample, less than 95% are singletons; the top ten hold around 0.38%. A word on this clone: Its antigen is currently unknown.

This TCR came from a man younger than 30 in good health. Some clones in this sample may be carry-over from other donors' samples. Sequenced: naive CD4+ T cells from PBMCs. Subset denoted: CD45RA+ positively selected.

CDR3 protein: CASSRNRDSWNTDTQYF. CDR3 nucleotide sequence: TGCGCCAGCAGCCGAAACCGGGACTCCTGGAACACAGATACGCAGTATTTT. The rearrangement links TRBV4-1 to TRBJ2-3, with D perhaps TRBD2 (6 bases). CDR3 length equals 17 residues. Trimming shortened V by 4 bases and J by 2 bases, and 19 bases separated the two germline ends. The germline CDR1 and CDR2 sequences are MGHRA and YSYEKL.